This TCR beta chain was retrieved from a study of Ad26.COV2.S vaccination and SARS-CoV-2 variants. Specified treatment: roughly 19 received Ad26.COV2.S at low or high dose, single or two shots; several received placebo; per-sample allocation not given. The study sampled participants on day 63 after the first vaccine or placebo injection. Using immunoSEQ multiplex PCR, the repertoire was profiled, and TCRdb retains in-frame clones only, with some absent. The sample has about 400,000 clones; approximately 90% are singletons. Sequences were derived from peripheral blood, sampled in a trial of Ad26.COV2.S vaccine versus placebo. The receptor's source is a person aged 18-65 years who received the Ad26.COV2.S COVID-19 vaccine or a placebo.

CDR3 amino acids: CATSRGLTGARNTEAFF. CDR3 DNA sequence: TGTGCCACCAGCAGAGGTTTGACAGGGGCGCGGAACACTGAAGCTTTCTTT. The chain is built from TRBV15 and TRBJ1-1; 8 nucleotides match TRBD1. The CDR3 has 17 residues. J was trimmed by 1 base and V by 1 base; bases with no gene match: 8. CDR1 is LNHNV, CDR2 YYDKDF, per germline (reference sequence).